This TCR beta chain was documented in a study of blood T cell repertoires in COVID-19 (dated by TCRdb to about 2020). At the level of the whole study: Collaborator samples came from the United States, Italy and Spain and covered acute and convalescent phases of COVID-19. The prospective study material was composed of cDNA or gDNA derived from T cells, B-cell-depleted T cells, or PBMCs. The samples were drawn from the first 160 participants of the ongoing ImmuneRACE study and from under 1,500 subjects provided by 6 global collaborators. Sample metadata almost always included a de-identified subject ID, COVID-19 status, age in years and sex. The dataset comprised deeply sampled blood TCRbeta repertoires from subjects exposed to, actively infected with, or recovered from COVID-19. A freely available public database, intended as a resource for researchers studying the immune response to SARS-CoV-2, is where the repertoires were released. HLA class I and class II types, where available, came from metadata supplied by the sample provider rather than from assay-based typing. The full study reports these points: How much clinical and demographic metadata was included differed by source and by participant, and the metadata was provided uncurated.

The immunoSEQ Assay, a bias-controlled multiplex PCR, was used to amplify TCRbeta CDR3 regions from genomic DNA. Under the source paper's analysis protocol: Within the assay, amplification of reference gene primers was used to estimate how many nucleated cells each sample contained. To quantify the absolute abundance of each unique TCRbeta CDR3 rearrangement, sequence reads were collapsed and filtered. Productive Simpson clonality was computed per sample as the square root of Simpson's diversity index over productive rearrangements. TCRdb took this table from immuneACCESS and kept in-frame rearrangements with V and J called. Such tables lack part of the clones; where checked against another copy, unresolved V genes explain under half of the gap, and the rest is unexplained. Clonal size and the V and J genes are those of that table, whereas D and trimming came from the DNA. The sample profile shows hundreds of thousands of clones; roughly 88% of them were found once. The ten largest clones represent approximately 2% of the sample.

With respect to this clone: This receptor's antigen is unknown. Per-nucleotide qualities are absent, and no much larger clonotype sits a single base away.

The CDR3 covers 17 residues, taking in both the cysteine and the phenylalanine. Only CDR3 DNA remains: 51 bases, in frame from the first base. Between the V and J ends, shortened by 0 bases and 0 bases respectively, the junction contains 14 bases. CDR1 and CDR2 are drawn from the germline V gene (reference sequence): SGHNT, YYREEE. In the prospective study, participants were roughly 18 to 100 years old, resided in about two dozen geographic areas of the United States, and were enrolled through a virtual design. Cohort assignment in the prospective study relied on participant-reported clinical history from a screening survey and a study questionnaire. In the prospective study, mobile phlebotomists collected whole blood, serum and a nasopharyngeal or oropharyngeal swab from each participant. Prospective study participants could optionally give additional blood draws and questionnaires over a roughly two-month period. Prospective study blood samples were shipped either frozen or at room temperature before DNA extraction.

This TCR was sampled from a woman in her thirties or forties with acute COVID-19. The sequenced sample was PBMCs or T cells enriched from blood (not recorded which). Rearrangement joined TRBV5-4 to TRBJ2-3; the best D guess is TRBD1, with 7 bases matching. The sequence in DNA is TGTGCCAGCAGCTTGGGCGGGACAGCATCTAGCACAGATACGCAGTATTTT. It translates as CASSLGGTASSTDTQYF. The full variable domain, with segments outside the CDR3 supplied by the reference TRBV5-4 and TRBJ2-3 proteins, appears as ETGVTQSPTHLIKTRGQQVTLRCSSQSGHNTVSWYQQALGQGPQFIFQYYREEENGRGNFPPRFSGLQFPNYSSELNVNALELDDSALYLCASSLGGTASSTDTQYFGPGTRLTVL.